Included here is one TCR beta chain sequence, with context. Its binding antigen is unknown. No much larger clone is present one base from it, and per-base qualities are unavailable. The data stem from a study of blood T cell repertoires in COVID-19 (dated by TCRdb to between 2020 and 2021). Looking at the study overall: The collaborator samples originated in the United States, Italy and Spain and spanned the acute and convalescent phases of COVID-19. The samples were drawn from the first 160 participants of the ongoing ImmuneRACE study and from 950 to 1,500 subjects provided by 6 global collaborators. The repertoires were released in a freely available public database intended as a resource for research on the immune response to SARS-CoV-2. The prospective study material was composed of cDNA or gDNA derived from T cells, B-cell-depleted T cells, or PBMCs. HLA class I and class II types, where available, came from metadata supplied by the sample provider rather than from assay-based typing. The sample metadata nearly always contained a de-identified subject ID, COVID-19 status, age in years and sex. Deeply sampled blood TCRbeta repertoires from subjects exposed to, actively infected with, or recovered from COVID-19 were included in the dataset. The research as a whole found: Clinical and demographic metadata were provided uncurated, with the amount varying by source and participant.

The CDR3, cysteine through phenylalanine, is 16 amino acids long. The kept DNA is CDR3 alone, 48 bases in frame from the first base. CDR1 and CDR2 were assigned from the germline V gene as SGHTA and FQGNSA. V loses 3 bases, J loses 2 bases, and the germline ends lie 13 bases apart. The immunoSEQ Assay, a bias-controlled multiplex PCR, was used to amplify TCRbeta CDR3 regions from genomic DNA. Per the original workflow: Nucleated cell counts per sample were estimated from amplification of reference gene primers within the assay. To quantify the absolute abundance of each unique TCRbeta CDR3 rearrangement, sequence reads were collapsed and filtered. For each sample, productive Simpson clonality was calculated as the square root of Simpson's diversity index across productive rearrangements. The table was pulled from immuneACCESS by TCRdb, which kept in-frame rearrangements only. Such tables lose some clones; where checked, under half of the loss comes from unresolved V genes, and the rest has no known cause. Clonal size and the V and J genes are those of that table, whereas D and trimming came from the DNA. Within this sample are roughly 300,000 clones, with 70% to 90% of them counted one time only. The ten largest clones capture about 6.8% of the sample.

A second Seattle source provided samples from volunteer blood donors who had recovered from COVID-19. Whole blood was collected in K2EDTA tubes by collaborating institutions according to the institutions' own protocols. Collaborator samples were shipped for TCRbeta analysis as frozen whole blood, isolated PBMCs, or DNA extracted from either sample type. Input material: peripheral blood. The rearrangement combines TRBV7-2 with TRBJ1-4; the D gene identity is not certain. The sequence came from a man younger than 30 who had recovered from COVID-19. Read as DNA, the sequence is TGTGCCAGCAGCTTGAATATCCGTGCGACTAATGAAAAACTGTTTTTT. Translated, it reads CASSLNIRATNEKLFF. The full variable domain, with segments outside the CDR3 supplied by the reference TRBV7-2 and TRBJ1-4 proteins, appears as GAGVSQSPSNKVTEKGKDVELRCDPISGHTALYWYRQSLGQGLEFLIYFQGNSAPDKSGLPSDRFSAERTGGSVSTLTIQRTQQEDSAVYLCASSLNIRATNEKLFFGSGTQLSVL.